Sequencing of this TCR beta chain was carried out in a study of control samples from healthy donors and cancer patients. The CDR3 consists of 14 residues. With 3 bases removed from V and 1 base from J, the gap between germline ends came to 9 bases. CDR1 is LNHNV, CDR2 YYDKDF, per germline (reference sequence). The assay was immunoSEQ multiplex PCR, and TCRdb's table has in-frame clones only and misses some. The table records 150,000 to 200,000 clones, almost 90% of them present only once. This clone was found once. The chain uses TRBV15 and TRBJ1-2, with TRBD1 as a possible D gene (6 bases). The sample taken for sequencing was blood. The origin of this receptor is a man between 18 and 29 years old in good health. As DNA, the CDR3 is TGTGCCACCAGCAGGGGGACAAGTAACTATGGCTACACCTTC. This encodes CATSRGTSNYGYTF.